This record looks at one T cell receptor beta chain sequence and its context. This clonotype was counted ten times or more. Its antigen is not yet known. No per-base quality is available; no much larger clone lies one base away. Based on the germline V gene (reference sequence), the CDR1 and CDR2 sequences are LGHDT and YNNKEL. Here V drops 10 bases and J drops 2 bases, and the junction holds 10 bases not matched to any gene. The CDR3 holds 14 amino acids from the cysteine to the phenylalanine. Here the CDR3 DNA is all that survives: 42 bases in frame from base 1. This entry comes from a study of identical twins (dated by TCRdb to about 2016). Broadly, across the study: To test whether fetal clonotypes persist, this study deep-sequenced TCR alpha and beta repertoires from monozygotic twins, from unrelated adults of various ages, and from cord blood. To rule out contamination, the twin experiments were replicated at different times with different library preparation protocols.

Every donor was a healthy Caucasian. Library preparation employed 5' RACE. Sequencing took place on an Illumina HiSeq 2000. Template switching added a universal primer binding site, and the final cDNA carried a unique molecular identifier that allowed TCR cDNA molecules to be counted accurately. Specific primers in the conserved constant-segment region were used to synthesize first-strand cDNA for TCR alpha and beta chains. To control for contamination, every cDNA library was double barcoded, receiving both a SMART-Mk sample barcode and Illumina barcodes. Two successive PCR steps introduced TruSeq adapter sequences along with Illumina sample barcodes. Sequencing of the TCR alpha and beta cDNA libraries was done on the Illumina HiSeq platform using custom primers. The published analysis was carried out like this. MiGEC processed the raw reads to extract unique molecular identifiers, while MiXCR was used to determine the CDR3 positions. For each individual, recombination models were inferred using an EM algorithm with the repgenHMM and IGoR tools. Shared clonotype analysis was performed with the tcR package in R, normalizing sharing by the product of cloneset sizes. Out-of-frame nonproductive sequences were analyzed to study raw recombination free of thymic and clonal selection effects. TCRdb reprocessed the public reads (quality trimming at Q25 with fastp, clone calling with MiXCR) and kept in-frame beta chains. Every CDR3 protein is listed once, alongside the most common genes and DNA of its rows. The V and J calls follow TCRdb's processing rather than the paper's. The sample table holds some 1,700,000 distinct CDR3 sequences, of which less than 35% were seen once. The ten largest clones capture less than 0.35% of the sample.

What the research found in general, with its limitations: Compared with coincidental sharing between unrelated individuals, out-of-frame TCR alpha sequences shared between twins had an excess of sequences with low generation probability. Fewer insertions were carried by abundant cord blood beta clonotypes, a similar but weaker trend appeared in young adult naive repertoires, and no such trend appeared in memory repertoires. Out-of-frame TCR alpha sharing in monozygotic twins was systematically underestimated by recombination models, whereas sharing between unrelated individuals was in agreement with the recombination models. Because the same donors could not be followed over many years, the conclusions depended on cross-sectional statistical analysis. Zero-insertion analyses could be partly confounded by invariant T cells such as MAIT and iNKT, although diverse VJ usage argued against such confounding for most clonotypes. The excess sharing between twins in beta out-of-frame sequences was weaker because fewer shared sequences reduced the signal-to-noise ratio.

The sequencing input was cord blood. The clonotype comes from a newborn girl in good health. The V gene is TRBV3-1 and the J gene is TRBJ2-7; TRBD2 fits 8 bases in the junction. CDR3 loop: CATPLGTRAYEQYF. In nucleotides, the sequence is TGTGCCACACCACTAGGGACTAGGGCCTACGAGCAGTACTTC.